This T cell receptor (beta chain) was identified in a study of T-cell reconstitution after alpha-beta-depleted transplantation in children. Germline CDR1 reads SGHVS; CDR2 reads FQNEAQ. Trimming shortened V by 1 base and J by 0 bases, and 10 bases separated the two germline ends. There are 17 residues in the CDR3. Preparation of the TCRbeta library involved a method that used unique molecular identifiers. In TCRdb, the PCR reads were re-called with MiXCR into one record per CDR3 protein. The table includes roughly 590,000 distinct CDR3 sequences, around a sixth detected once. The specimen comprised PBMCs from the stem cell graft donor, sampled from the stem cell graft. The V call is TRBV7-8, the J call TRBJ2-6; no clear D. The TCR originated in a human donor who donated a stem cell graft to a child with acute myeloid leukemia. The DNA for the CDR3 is TGTGCCAGCAGCTTAGGCCGATTCGTCTCTGGGGCCAACGTCCTGACTTTC. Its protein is CASSLGRFVSGANVLTF.